The 18 T cell receptor delta chains reported below all come from one sample, sequenced in a study of gamma-delta T cells after stem cell transplantation. TCRdb reanalyzed the RT-PCR reads using CATT. The data contain about 5,000 delta-chain clones, approximately 2% of them singletons. Material for sequencing was gamma-delta T cells. All receptors derive from a human donor. It is not recorded whose cells these are; they may come from a transplant donor.

As for this clone: The TCRdb protein comes from a much larger clone and disagrees with this DNA's translation at residue 11, likely due to a read error; the protein given here is derived from the DNA. The V gene is TRDV2, the J gene TRDJ1; 7 positions agree with TRDD3. The germline V gene has CDR1 GEAIGNYY and CDR2 EKD. V was clipped by 3 bases and J by 3 bases; unmatched bases: 12. The CDR3 has 16 amino acids. The CDR3 coding sequence is TGTGCCTGTGACCCGCTGGGGGGGGCATACGCCGATAAACTCATCTTT. Translated, it gives CACDPLGGAYADKLIF.

This clone was detected a few times. Given a far larger clone just one base away, this is likely a sequencing read error. V and J are TRDV2 and TRDJ1; 12 bases are shared with TRDD3. Germline lookup yields CDR1 GEAIGNYY and CDR2 EKD. J gave up 0 bases and V 5 bases, and 24 bases lay outside the gene matches. The length of the CDR3 is 22 residues. DNA for the CDR3: TGTGCCTGTGGCATTCTGGGGGATACGCGGGACCGCAAGGACGTTTACACCGATAAACTCATCTTT. It translates to CACGILGDTRDRKDVYTDKLIF.

There are a few counts of this clone. The mismatch at residue 3 between this DNA's translation and the TCRdb protein of a much larger clone likely reflects a read error; the protein shown is translated from the DNA. V usage is TRDV2 and J usage is TRDJ1; D is undetermined. The length of the CDR3 is 15 residues. The germline V gene has CDR1 GEAIGNYY and CDR2 EKD. In DNA, the CDR3 is TGTGCCTATGACACCCTATCCGGTTACACCGATAAACTCATCTTT. Protein product: CAYDTLSGYTDKLIF.

V and J are TRDV2 and TRDJ3, with 8 bases aligning to TRDD3. This CDR3 spans 20 amino acids. Germline V gives CDR1 GEAIGNYY, CDR2 EKD. V shed 1 base, J shed 0 bases, and the junction held 10 bases outside the gene matches. CDR3 region: CACDTSWGSGSSWDTRQMFF. The CDR3 bases are TGTGCCTGTGACACGTCCTGGGGGAGCGGAAGCTCCTGGGACACCCGACAGATGTTTTTC.

As concerns this clone: A far larger clone is only one base removed, so a read error is likely. Different DNA sequences within this sample yield the same CDR3. The V gene is TRDV2, the J gene TRDJ3, with 11 bases aligning to TRDD3. The V and J ends lost 4 bases and 0 bases, in that order; junction bases with no gene match: 16. Germline CDR1 reads GEAIGNYY; CDR2 reads EKD. The CDR3 contains 22 residues. The chain's CDR3 is CACDTVGDTPGLFSWDTRQMFF. Written as DNA, the CDR3 is TGTGCCTGTGATACCGTGGGGGATACGCCAGGGCTCTTCTCCTGGGACACCCGACAGATGTTTTTC.

This clone was picked up a small number of times. The V gene is TRDV2, the J gene TRDJ1, with a tentative D call TRDD3 (5 bases). Trimming pared 5 bases from V and 8 bases from J, leaving 29 bases between. CDR1 and CDR2 from the germline V gene are GEAIGNYY and EKD. The CDR3 length is 17 residues. CDR3 DNA: TGTGCCTGTGGCACAGTAGGATCGGGGGGCAAAGGTGGCAAACTCATCTTT. It encodes CACGTVGSGGKGGKLIF.

V and J are TRDV2 and TRDJ1, with 9 bases aligning to TRDD3. CDR3 size: 15 residues. The V and J ends lost 6 bases and 2 bases, in that order; junction bases with no gene match: 9. The germline V gene encodes CDR1 GEAIGNYY and CDR2 EKD. CDR3 amino acids: CACRSLGENTDKLIF. The CDR3 bases are TGTGCCTGTCGGTCACTGGGGGAAAATACCGATAAACTCATCTTT.

V gene TRDV2 combines with J gene TRDJ1; 13 nucleotides align to TRDD3. This CDR3 contains 15 residues. J was trimmed by 12 bases and V by 2 bases; bases with no gene match: 11. Germline values: CDR1 GEAIGNYY, CDR2 EKD. CDR3 loop: CACDNVLGDTGRFIF. Here the CDR3 DNA reads TGTGCCTGTGACAACGTACTGGGGGATACGGGACGGTTCATCTTT.

As regards this clone: The protein in TCRdb stems from a much larger clone and differs at residue 11 from this DNA's translation, likely a read error; here the protein is translated from the DNA. This chain joins TRDV2 and TRDJ1; 13 positions match TRDD3. The trim removed 2 bases at V and 8 bases at J, leaving 7 bases unmatched. This CDR3 has 15 residues. Germline assignment: CDR1 GEAIGNYY and CDR2 EKD. CDR3 DNA: TGTGCCTGTGACATTTTACTGGGGGATACGGGGAAACTCATCTTT. Translating it yields CACDILLGDTGKLIF.

As concerns this clone: This likely stems from a read error, as it lies one base from a far larger clone. The gene calls are TRDV2 and TRDJ1, with 9 bases that match TRDD3. CDR1 is GEAIGNYY and CDR2 is EKD in the germline V gene. J gave up 0 bases and V 2 bases, and 18 bases lay outside the gene matches. This CDR3 has 20 amino acids. The CDR3 here is CACDITTGGPWGIYTDKLIF. The CDR3 region has the DNA TGTGCCTGTGACATCACTACTGGGGGACCCTGGGGCATATACACCGATAAACTCATCTTT.

Of note for this clone: The likely explanation is a read error, given a far larger clone one base away. Other nucleotide sequences in the sample specify the same CDR3. The chain recombines TRDV2 with TRDJ1; 8 bases fit TRDD3. The germline V gene has CDR1 GEAIGNYY and CDR2 EKD. The CDR3 has 15 amino acids. J was trimmed by 2 bases and V by 1 base; bases with no gene match: 5. DNA of the CDR3: TGTGCCTGTGACACTCTGGGGGAGCCTACCGATAAACTCATCTTT. It specifies CACDTLGEPTDKLIF.

The table lists this clone with many counts. A far bigger clonotype differs at one base, so this is likely a read error. The sample contains more than one DNA sequence encoding this CDR3. This chain uses TRDV2 with TRDJ1; 8 nucleotides line up with TRDD3. The CDR3 spans 13 residues. Looked up from germline, CDR1 is GEAIGNYY and CDR2 is EKD. The CDR3 DNA follows: TGCGCCTGTGACACTTGGGGGATCGACAAACTCATCTTT. This codes for CACDTWGIDKLIF.

This sequence joins TRDV2 and TRDJ1; 8 bases map to TRDD3. With 0 bases clipped from V and 3 bases from J, the junction kept 17 bases outside the gene matches. CDR1 and CDR2 from the germline V gene are GEAIGNYY and EKD. The CDR3 has 19 residues. The CDR3 nucleotides are TGTGCCTGTGACACCGTGGTTGTGACTGGGGGCCGATCATCCGATAAACTCATCTTT. It codes for CACDTVVVTGGRSSDKLIF.

In regard to this clone: This likely traces to a read error, being one base from a far larger clone. This sample includes further DNA sequences coding for the same CDR3. The chain carries TRDV2 and TRDJ1; 9 positions match TRDD3. The germline V gene has CDR1 GEAIGNYY and CDR2 EKD. The junction had 13 bases not matched to a gene; V was cut back by 0 bases and J by 3 bases. CDR3 length: 18 amino acids. CDR3 DNA sequence: TGTGCCTGTGACACCGTAAGTGGGGGATATGCTCGTTCCGATAAACTCATCTTT. Protein product: CACDTVSGGYARSDKLIF.

This clone was observed a few times. The TCRdb protein comes from a much larger clone and disagrees with this DNA's translation at residue 5, likely due to a read error; the protein given here is derived from the DNA. The rearrangement joins TRDV2 to TRDJ3, with 8 bases matching TRDD3. Germline CDR1 and CDR2: GEAIGNYY and EKD. The CDR3 is 23 amino acids. With V trimmed by 2 bases and J by 0 bases, 20 bases remained unmatched. This CDR3 is CACDIVVRDTPEETSWDTRQMFF. In DNA form, the CDR3 reads TGTGCCTGTGACATCGTTGTCCGGGATACGCCGGAAGAAACCTCCTGGGACACCCGACAGATGTTTTTC.

Notes on this clone: This likely came from a read error, as a far larger clone is one base away. Other DNA sequences from this sample encode an identical CDR3 as well. The chain combines TRDV2 with TRDJ1, with D perhaps matching TRDD3 (5 bases). This CDR3 is built from 13 residues. Germline CDR1 GEAIGNYY, CDR2 EKD. The V end was cut by 0 bases, the J end by 5 bases, with 9 bases between. DNA of the CDR3: TGTGCCTGTGACACCTGGGGCACTGATAAACTCATCTTT. As protein: CACDTWGTDKLIF.

Comments on this clone: A far larger clone is one nucleotide away, so this likely arose from a read error. Distinct nucleotide sequences in the sample also encode this CDR3. The chain couples TRDV2 to TRDJ1, with D perhaps matching TRDD3 (5 bases). Germline CDR1 and CDR2: GEAIGNYY and EKD. The CDR3 loop spans 13 amino acids. The CDR3 sequence is CACDTWGTDKLIF. CDR3 bases: TGTGCCTGTGACACCTGGGGCACCGACAAACTCATCTTT.

This clone turned up a few times. A far larger clone differs by one base, so this is likely a read error. The sample has other DNA sequences that encode this CDR3 too. This rearrangement joins TRDV2 to TRDJ1; unclear D gene. The CDR3 totals 14 residues. Germline CDR1 is GEAIGNYY and CDR2 is EKD. Trimming stripped 3 bases from V and 2 bases from J, with 12 bases between. The chain's CDR3 is CACDLTGRTDKLIF. The DNA for the CDR3 is TGTGCCTGTGACCTGACCGGGAGGACCGATAAACTCATCTTT.